The TCR beta chain described here comes from a study of TIL therapy for anti-PD-1-resistant metastatic lung cancer (dated by TCRdb to the early 2020s). As for the study more broadly: Among the enrolled patients, the median age was approximately 49 years (range roughly 35-75), and the median tumor PD-L1 proportion score was around 6%. Most of the cohort had lung adenocarcinoma, including four EGFR-mutant tumors and two ALK-rearranged tumors, and half of the patients were either current or former smokers. A median non-synonymous tumor mutation burden of around 1.4 mutations per megabase was determined across the cohort by whole-exome sequencing. Clonotypes were tracked across tumor, expanded TIL product and serial blood samples by T cell receptor beta sequencing of tumor and peripheral blood. Study-wide conclusions, independent of this receptor: Because the cohort was highly selected, with more treatment-naive, never-smoker and oncogene-addicted patients than is typical, generalizability is limited. The study protocol defined all tumor marker inferences as exploratory. Higher clonality and lower diversity were observed in expanded TIL cultures than in baseline intratumoral T cells (median clonality around 5.9% vs 31%, p < 0.0001). Clonal turnover during TIL culture was high, and many clones enriched in the product were not detected in the baseline tumor, suggesting clonal contraction rather than faithful expansion.

Taken with the paper, the label for time point translates to: pre-treatment sample, taken before nivolumab and TIL therapy. Excised metastases, mostly pleural nodules or supraclavicular lymph nodes, were used as baseline tumor samples and were taken from the same resection from which TIL were grown. Tumors were harvested before any PD-1/PD-L1 blockade; patients then received nivolumab, and those progressing received lymphodepletion, expanded TIL infusion and IL-2. Adults with stage 4 NSCLC were enrolled in a dual-center phase I trial from October 2017 to January 2020. The samples were drawn from an open-label, single-arm phase I trial testing tumor-infiltrating lymphocyte therapy combined with nivolumab in advanced non-small cell lung cancer. Portions of each resected tumor were snap-frozen in liquid nitrogen and stored at -80 °C. Tumor regions of interest were selected on H&E sections using laser-capture macrodissection, ground into approximately 16 mg aliquots, and extracted using Qiagen Allprep kits.

TCR beta CDR3 regions were amplified from genomic DNA by bias-controlled multiplex PCR with the immunoSEQ v3 hsTCRB kit. TCR libraries were sequenced on an Illumina NextSeq 500 to 1.5 million to 2.5 million read pairs for survey level or roughly 4.5-6 million for deep level. Per the original workflow: V, D and J genes were assigned, non-productive sequences were removed, and clonality was reported by immunoSEQ Analyzer software. Repertoires of infused TIL and blood were compared using productive Simpson clonality and the Morisita overlap index of productive TRB rearrangements. The table comes from immuneACCESS by way of TCRdb, which keeps in-frame sequences with V and J called. Part of the clones is missing from these tables; in studies checked, under half for an unresolved V gene and the rest for unknown reasons. V and J calls and clone size are copied from that table; D and trimming were computed from the DNA. This sample lists tens of thousands of clones; about two thirds were detected once. Approximately 5.6% of the sample comes from the top ten.

V and J are truncated by 6 bases and 5 bases respectively, leaving an intervening sequence of 10 bases. The CDR3 numbers 12 residues from cysteine through phenylalanine. The kept DNA is CDR3 alone, 36 bases in frame from the first base. CDR1 and CDR2 are read off the germline V gene as MDHEN and SYDVKM. As for this clone: The antigen this receptor binds is unknown. Per-base quality was not reported, and no clone a single base away is much larger than it.

The specimen was tumor tissue, collected at baseline. The sequence is built from TRBV28 and TRBJ1-1; the D region possibly corresponds to TRBD1 (6 bases align). This sequence originates from a person between 25 and 80 years old with non-small cell lung cancer. The encoded CDR3 is CASSTGFTEAFF. The nucleotide sequence reads as follows: TGTGCCAGCAGCACAGGGTTTACTGAAGCTTTCTTT.